The present entry profiles one T cell receptor (beta chain) with its context. Its antigen has not been determined. No qualities accompany the bases; no much larger clone lies one base away. Collaborating institutions collected whole blood in K2EDTA tubes following their own protocols. For TCRbeta analysis, collaborator samples were shipped as frozen whole blood, as isolated PBMCs, or as DNA extracted from either sample type. V was cut back by 5 bases and J by 6 bases, leaving a gap of 16 bases between them. The CDR3, from cysteine to phenylalanine, totals 15 residues. CDR3 DNA only is kept here, 45 bases in frame from base 1. Sequences KGHSH (CDR1) and LQKENI (CDR2) are obtained from the germline V gene. TCRbeta CDR3 regions were amplified from genomic DNA using the immunoSEQ Assay, a bias-controlled multiplex PCR. The original methods were these. Within the assay, amplification of reference gene primers was used to estimate how many nucleated cells each sample contained. To quantify the absolute abundance of each unique TCRbeta CDR3 rearrangement, sequence reads were collapsed and filtered. Productive Simpson clonality was computed per sample as the square root of Simpson's diversity index over productive rearrangements. Drawn from immuneACCESS, this table holds only the in-frame rearrangements with V and J called that TCRdb kept. Clones are partly lost; checked studies trace under half to an unresolved V gene and leave the rest unexplained. The D gene and trimming were derived from the DNA, and the V and J assignments and clone size from that table. The sample profile shows 87,000 or so clones; around 81% of them were found once. The ten largest clones capture less than 2.5% of the sample.

The source of the sample is a study of blood T cell repertoires in COVID-19 (dated by TCRdb to about 2020). Describing the broader study: Samples from collaborators originated in the United States, Italy and Spain and spanned both the acute and convalescent phases of COVID-19. The material from the prospective study consisted of cDNA or gDNA derived from T cells, B-cell-depleted T cells, or PBMCs. Subjects who had been exposed to COVID-19, were actively infected with it, or had recovered from it provided the deeply sampled blood TCRbeta repertoires that made up the dataset. The repertoires were released in a freely available public database intended as a resource for research on the immune response to SARS-CoV-2. Samples were obtained from the ongoing ImmuneRACE study (first 160 participants) and from about 1,300 subjects provided by 6 global collaborators. Sample metadata almost always included a de-identified subject ID, COVID-19 status, age in years and sex. HLA class I and class II types, where available, came from metadata supplied by the sample provider rather than from assay-based typing. Paper-wide results and their limitations: How much clinical and demographic metadata was included differed by source and by participant, and the metadata was provided uncurated.

This receptor was obtained from an older woman with acute or convalescent COVID-19. The sequencing sample was made of peripheral blood. The V and J genes are TRBV18 and TRBJ1-4; a tentative D call is TRBD1 (5 bases match). CDR3 sequence: CASSASTGNDEKLFF. The DNA is TGTGCCAGCTCAGCCTCCACAGGAAACGATGAAAAACTGTTTTTT.